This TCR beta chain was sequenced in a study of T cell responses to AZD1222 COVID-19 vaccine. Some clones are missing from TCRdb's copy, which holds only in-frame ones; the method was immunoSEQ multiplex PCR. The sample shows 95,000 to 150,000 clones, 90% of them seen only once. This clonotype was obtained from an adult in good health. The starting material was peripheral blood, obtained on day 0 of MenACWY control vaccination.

The CDR3 coding sequence is TGTGCCATTGGACAGGGGCCCAGCACAGATACGCAGTATTTT. Its protein is CAIGQGPSTDTQYF. This chain joins TRBV10-3 and TRBJ2-3, with 9 nucleotides matching TRBD1. This CDR3 has 14 residues. J was trimmed by 0 bases and V by 9 bases; bases with no gene match: 4. Germline CDR1 ENHRY, CDR2 SYGVKD.